Included here is one T cell receptor beta chain sequence, with context. cDNA serving as the sequencing template came from extracted, reverse transcribed RNA. Repertoires were generated with immunoSEQ multiplex PCR, while TCRdb's copy carries only in-frame clones and drops some. The data show around 300,000 clones, 60% seen once. Unmatched junction bases numbered 5, after V lost 0 bases and J lost 4 bases. The CDR3 runs to 16 residues. CDR1 and CDR2 from the germline V gene are SNHLY and FYNNEI. The treatment is: oral pan-JAK inhibitor, 5-10 mg twice daily. The sample is drawn from a study of CD8+ T cells in alopecia areata. Study as a whole: Patients received oral tofacitinib, 5 to 10 mg twice daily, for moderate-to-severe alopecia areata.

V gene TRBV2 combines with J gene TRBJ2-2, with TRBD1 matching 7 bases. The sequencing here drew on CD4+ T cells sorted from blood, taken around week 52, from a patient treated with tofacitinib. The receptor's source is a human donor with alopecia areata. The CDR3 DNA sequence: TGTGCCAGCAGTGAAGCGCTACAGGGGCCCACCGGGGAGCTGTTTTTT. Translated: CASSEALQGPTGELFF.